What follows is one T cell receptor beta chain and its context. No antigen is known for it. This entry is derived from a study of T-cell reconstitution after alpha-beta-depleted transplantation in children. Study findings and constraints: Some patients owed their high day-60 TCRbeta diversity to surviving recipient T cells and thymic progenitors. After one year, T-cell counts and TCRbeta diversity mostly came from new T cells. About two months after transplant, alpha-beta T cells reportedly came from several hundred expanded graft clones.

As it was prepared, the TCRbeta library received unique molecular identifiers. MiXCR, run by TCRdb on the PCR reads, gives a single entry per CDR3 protein. In the table there are about 600,000 distinct CDR3 sequences, roughly 23% of which are singletons. V lost 7 bases, J lost 5 bases, and 15 bases lay in between. The V gene's germline CDR1 is SGHTA and CDR2 FQGNSA. The CDR3 covers 13 residues. The sequencing used PBMCs, mostly from graft donor cells, collected 360 days after TCRalphabeta/CD19-depleted stem cell transplant. This clonotype originated in a boy under two years old who had a stem cell transplant for acute myeloid leukemia, so the T cells may come from the graft donor. This chain links TRBV7-2 with TRBJ2-7; D may match TRBD1 or TRBD2 (7 bases each). This chain's CDR3 is CASTRQGGDEQYF. DNA of the CDR3: TGTGCCAGCACCAGACAGGGAGGGGACGAGCAGTACTTC.